A selection of T cell receptor beta chains follows, all from one sample in a study of blood T cells in healthy people across ages. TCRdb called the 5' RACE reads again in MiXCR, with one record for every CDR3 protein. The table lists 1.5 million to 2 million distinct CDR3 sequences, 28% of them singletons. The source material was blood. These TCRs come from a woman under 40 in good health. The CDR3 runs from the conserved cysteine through the conserved F or W. The order of the fields is D gene, J gene, clone size, V gene, CDR3 DNA, CDR3 protein. D genes are given only for firm matches. The size of a clone is reported for some rows only, either as once, few or many, or as a class for expanded clones.

NA,TRBJ2-7,NA,TRBV5-5,TGTGCCAGTTCCGGGACTTTAGGGGCCCAGTACTTC,CASSGTLGAQYF
TRBD1,TRBJ1-6,few,TRBV5-5,TGTGCCAGCAGCTCCCGAGGGACAGTCAATTCACCCCTCCACTTT,CASSSRGTVNSPLHF
NA,TRBJ2-5,NA,TRBV20-1,TGCAGTGCTAGAGAACAGGACCACCTCCAAGAGACCCAGTACTTC,CSAREQDHLQETQYF
TRBD1,TRBJ1-2,NA,TRBV7-9,TGTGCCAGCGGGCTACAGGGGGGGAACTATGGCTACACCTTC,CASGLQGGNYGYTF
NA,TRBJ2-6,few,TRBV27,TGTGCCAGCAGTTCTATGGGCTCTGGGGCCAACGTCCTGACTTTC,CASSSMGSGANVLTF
NA,TRBJ2-7,few,TRBV7-2,TGTGCCAGCAGCTTCCAGCGGGCGATCTCCTACGAGCAGTACTTC,CASSFQRAISYEQYF
NA,TRBJ2-1,many,TRBV6-5,TGTGCCAGCAGTTACTCGACGGGGGCCCCACCAAATGAGCAGTTCTTC,CASSYSTGAPPNEQFF
NA,TRBJ2-3,few,TRBV9,TGTGCCAGCAGCGACCGATCGGATACGCAGTATTTT,CASSDRSDTQYF
NA,TRBJ2-5,few,TRBV5-1,TGCGCCAGCAGCATTACAGTGGGGGGACAAGAGACCCAGTACTTC,CASSITVGGQETQYF
NA,TRBJ2-7,NA,TRBV7-9,TGTGCCAGCAGCTCAAGGGGCGTCCAGTACTTC,CASSSRGVQYF
NA,TRBJ1-5,NA,TRBV27,NA,CASSLFGGGNQPRHF
NA,TRBJ2-7,many,TRBV10-2,TGCGCCAGCACGGATGGGAGCTCCTACGAGCAGTACTTC,CASTDGSSYEQYF
TRBD1,TRBJ2-1,few,TRBV18,TGTGCCAGCTCACATCGGGACAGGAATGAGCAGTTCTTC,CASSHRDRNEQFF
TRBD1,TRBJ2-7,many,TRBV7-2,TGTGCCAGCAGCTTCGACCGGGACAGGCTTTACGAGCAGTACTTC,CASSFDRDRLYEQYF
NA,TRBJ2-1,NA,TRBV20-1,TGCAGTGCTAGGGCTGGTGCTGAGCAGTCCTTC,CSARAGAEQSF
NA,TRBJ2-2,NA,TRBV3-1,TGTGCCAGCAGCCCTATGACTAGGAACACCGGGGAGCTGTTTTTT,CASSPMTRNTGELFF
NA,TRBJ2-7,NA,TRBV3-1,TGTGCCAGCAGCCAAGTGGTAGGGGTAGAATACGAGCAGTACTTC,CASSQVVGVEYEQYF
NA,TRBJ2-2,many,TRBV4-2,TGTGCCAGCAGCCAAGAATTAGGGGGAGCGAACACCGGGGAGCTGTTTTTT,CASSQELGGANTGELFF
TRBD2,TRBJ2-1,many,TRBV7-2,TGTGCCAGCAGCTCTAAGGGACTAGCGGGATACAATGAGCAGTTCTTC,CASSSKGLAGYNEQFF
NA,TRBJ2-1,few,TRBV6-5,TGTGCCAGCAGTCGGCCCCTGGGGGGATCCTACAATGAGCAGTTCTTC,CASSRPLGGSYNEQFF
NA,TRBJ2-3,few,TRBV24-1,TGTGCCACCAGTGAACGGTATGGAGGGCAAGATACGCAGTATTTT,CATSERYGGQDTQYF
NA,TRBJ2-7,NA,TRBV6-2/TRBV6-3,TGTGCCAGCAGAACGGACAGCTTAGCCGAGCAGTACTTC,CASRTDSLAEQYF
NA,TRBJ2-7,NA,TRBV5-1,TGCGCCAGCAGCCCGCCAGGGATCAGATCATACGAGCAGTACTTC,CASSPPGIRSYEQYF
NA,TRBJ2-7,many,TRBV15,TGTGCCACCAGCAGAGTTAGCGGAAGGGTCGAGCAGTACTTC,CATSRVSGRVEQYF
TRBD1,TRBJ2-7,few,TRBV12-3/TRBV12-4,TGTGCCAGCACCCGGACAGGGTCGGGTGAGCAGTACTTC,CASTRTGSGEQYF
NA,TRBJ1-4,NA,TRBV20-1,TGCAGTGCTACTGACCGGGGCGGGAAGGAAAAACTGTTTTTT,CSATDRGGKEKLFF
TRBD1,TRBJ2-1,few,TRBV5-1,TGCGGAAAAGGGACAGGGGGCCACAATGAGCAGTTCTTC,CGKGTGGHNEQFF
TRBD1,TRBJ2-4,many,TRBV20-1,TGCAGTGCCACACTCCGGGACAGGGTACCGGACATTCAGTACTTC,CSATLRDRVPDIQYF
NA,TRBJ1-6,NA,TRBV15,TGTGCCACCAGCAGAGATCGAGAAGCGGGCAACTATAATTCACCCCTCCACTTT,CATSRDREAGNYNSPLHF
TRBD1,TRBJ2-1,many,TRBV7-3,TGTGCCAGCAGCTCAGACAGGGGAGTAAGCGATGAGCAGTTCTTC,CASSSDRGVSDEQFF
NA,TRBJ1-2,NA,TRBV10-2,TGCGCCAGCAGTGAGTCCCAGGGTAATGGCTACACCTTC,CASSESQGNGYTF
NA,TRBJ2-1,few,TRBV20-1,TGCAGTGCCCCCGAATCCTACAATGAGCAGTTCTTC,CSAPESYNEQFF
NA,TRBJ2-1,few,TRBV7-9,TGTGCCAGCAACCAACTGGGGTACAATGAGCAGTTCTTC,CASNQLGYNEQFF
NA,TRBJ2-1,once,TRBV20-1,TGCAGTGCTTCAGGGGACCACTACAATGAGCAGTTCTTC,CSASGDHYNEQFF
TRBD1,TRBJ2-5,NA,TRBV23-1,TGCGCCAGCAGTCCTGTGGACAGGGGGAATAATTCGACCCAGTACTTC,CASSPVDRGNNSTQYF
TRBD2,TRBJ2-5,NA,TRBV7-2,TGTGCCAGCAGTTCCGGTCAGTTGCGGGGGTTAGAGACCCAGTACTTC,CASSSGQLRGLETQYF
NA,TRBJ2-3,NA,TRBV7-2,TGTGCCAGCAGCTTCGCACGAGGCGGGGATACGCAGTATTTT,CASSFARGGDTQYF
TRBD2,TRBJ2-7,many,TRBV4-1,TGCGCCAGCAGCCAAGTTACTAGCGGGGGGCACTACGAGCAGTACTTC,CASSQVTSGGHYEQYF
TRBD2,TRBJ2-1,few,TRBV27,TGTGCCAGCATCGGAGTTAGCGGGCCGTCATACAATGAGCAGTTCTTC,CASIGVSGPSYNEQFF
TRBD1,TRBJ2-7,few,TRBV5-1,TGCGCCAGCAGCTTGGTCAGGGGGCTCAGGACCTACGAGCAGTACTTC,CASSLVRGLRTYEQYF
TRBD2,TRBJ2-1,NA,TRBV10-3,TGTGCCATCTCCCCACTAGCGGGGGGTGCCTATGAGCAGTTCTTC,CAISPLAGGAYEQFF
NA,TRBJ2-2,NA,TRBV24-1,TGTGCCACCAGTGCCTCAGGGAACACCGGGGAGCTGTTTTTT,CATSASGNTGELFF
TRBD2,TRBJ2-3,NA,TRBV27,TGTGCCAGCAGTCCGACTAGCGGGAGTTCAGATACGCAGTATTTT,CASSPTSGSSDTQYF
NA,TRBJ1-6,NA,TRBV6-1,TGTGCCAGCAGTGAGGACACTTCACCCCTCCACTTT,CASSEDTSPLHF
TRBD2,TRBJ2-1,NA,TRBV20-1,TGCAGTGCCTTAGGACTAGCGGGGATCTACAATGAGCAGTTCTTC,CSALGLAGIYNEQFF